The next 2 T cell receptor beta chains were all read from a single sample in a study of cytomegalovirus exposure and HLA in healthy donors. The PCR was carried out with 60 Vbeta primers and 13 Jbeta primers. The table came from immunoSEQ multiplex PCR; TCRdb's copy has only in-frame clones and leaves some out. The data show around 79,000 clones, 60% to 75% seen once. Material: PBMCs. The source of these receptors is a woman aged 40 to 55 in good health and CMV-seropositive.

The rearrangement joins TRBV7-3 to TRBJ2-4, with D perhaps TRBD1 (5 bases). Germline V gives CDR1 SGHTA, CDR2 FQGTGA. Trimming stripped 2 bases from V and 9 bases from J, with 11 bases between. This CDR3 region has 13 residues. The CDR3 coding sequence is TGTGCCAGCAGCTTAGACAGAGACGGCATTCAGTACTTC. The encoded protein is CASSLDRDGIQYF.

This sequence joins TRBV28 and TRBJ2-7; unclear D gene. V was shortened by 6 bases and J by 6 bases, with 6 bases between the two germline ends. CDR3 length equals 10 residues. Per germline, CDR1 MDHEN and CDR2 SYDVKM. In DNA, the CDR3 is TGTGCCAGCAGGGCGGTCGAGCAGTACTTC. This encodes CASRAVEQYF.